Listed below are T cell receptor beta chains from one sample, sequenced in a study of T cells in Graves' hyperthyroidism and ophthalmopathy. From the multiplex PCR reads, TCRdb called clonotypes with MiXCR, one entry per CDR3 protein. The top ten clones hold 30% to 40% of a sample with more than 300,000 distinct CDR3 sequences, about a sixth of them seen once. Specimen: blood. These receptors came from a woman aged 25 to 39 with Graves' hyperthyroidism that later progressed to Graves' ophthalmopathy. Both conserved end residues are part of each CDR3. D genes are given only for firm matches. Some rows mark clone size as missing; the rest say once, few, many or name a class of expanded clone.

j_call: TRBJ1-1
v_call: TRBV10-1
clone_size: -
d_call: TRBD1
cdr3_aa: CASSDFMGRGLVEAFF
cdr3_nt: TGCGCCAGCAGTGATTTTATGGGCAGGGGGTTGGTCGAAGCTTTCTTT

j_call: TRBJ1-2
v_call: TRBV14
clone_size: few
d_call: -
cdr3_aa: CASSQARNYGYTF
cdr3_nt: TGTGCCAGCAGCCAAGCCCGGAACTATGGCTACACCTTC

j_call: TRBJ2-3
v_call: TRBV6-1
clone_size: many
d_call: -
cdr3_aa: CASSSEGRRTDTQYF
cdr3_nt: TGTGCCAGCAGCTCCGAAGGGCGTCGCACAGATACGCAGTATTTT

j_call: TRBJ2-1
v_call: TRBV28
clone_size: many
d_call: -
cdr3_aa: CASSPTTGLISNNEQFF
cdr3_nt: TGTGCCAGCAGCCCAACCACGGGACTCATATCAAACAATGAGCAGTTCTTC

j_call: TRBJ1-1
v_call: TRBV5-6
clone_size: many
d_call: -
cdr3_aa: CASSPKEALNTEAFF
cdr3_nt: TGTGCCAGCAGCCCCAAAGAGGCGTTGAACACTGAAGCTTTCTTT

j_call: TRBJ2-6
v_call: TRBV24-1
clone_size: many
d_call: -
cdr3_aa: CATSTTGIGPGANVLTF
cdr3_nt: TGTGCCACCAGCACTACAGGGATCGGCCCTGGGGCCAACGTCCTGACTTTC

j_call: TRBJ2-5
v_call: TRBV2
clone_size: many
d_call: TRBD2
cdr3_aa: CASSLAGGRIGETQYF
cdr3_nt: TGTGCCAGCAGTCTTGCGGGGGGGAGGATTGGCGAGACCCAGTACTTC

j_call: TRBJ2-7
v_call: TRBV28
clone_size: -
d_call: -
cdr3_aa: CASTIRNEQYF
cdr3_nt: TGTGCCAGCACTATAAGGAACGAGCAGTACTTC

j_call: TRBJ2-3
v_call: TRBV4-1
clone_size: once
d_call: -
cdr3_aa: CASSQAVLNTQYF
cdr3_nt: TGCGCCAGCAGCCAAGCAGTCTTAAATACGCAGTATTTT

j_call: TRBJ2-3
v_call: TRBV12-3/TRBV12-4
clone_size: -
d_call: TRBD1
cdr3_aa: CASSWTGGAVGDTQYF
cdr3_nt: TGTGCCAGCAGTTGGACAGGGGGCGCGGTTGGAGATACGCAGTATTTT

j_call: TRBJ1-2
v_call: TRBV30
clone_size: many
d_call: -
cdr3_aa: CAWETTHNYGYTF
cdr3_nt: TGTGCCTGGGAGACTACCCATAACTATGGCTACACCTTC

j_call: TRBJ1-5
v_call: TRBV11-2
clone_size: once
d_call: -
cdr3_aa: CASSLASGFDQPQHF
cdr3_nt: TGTGCCAGCAGCTTAGCTTCGGGTTTTGATCAGCCCCAGCATTTT

j_call: TRBJ1-5
v_call: TRBV5-6
clone_size: -
d_call: -
cdr3_aa: CASSSDGTIQPQHF
cdr3_nt: TGTGCCAGCAGCTCGGATGGGACAATCCAGCCCCAGCATTTT

j_call: TRBJ2-1
v_call: TRBV5-1
clone_size: -
d_call: TRBD1
cdr3_aa: CASSQDRGHHEQFF
cdr3_nt: TGCGCCAGCAGCCAAGACAGGGGGCACCATGAGCAGTTCTTC

j_call: TRBJ1-6
v_call: TRBV2
clone_size: many
d_call: -
cdr3_aa: CASKEGSLHF
cdr3_nt: TGTGCCAGCAAGGAGGGTTCCCTCCACTTT

j_call: TRBJ2-1
v_call: TRBV2
clone_size: many
d_call: TRBD2
cdr3_aa: CASSDGLAGGYQREQFF
cdr3_nt: TGTGCCAGCAGTGACGGACTAGCGGGTGGCTATCAGAGGGAGCAGTTCTTC

j_call: TRBJ1-5
v_call: TRBV6-1
clone_size: few
d_call: -
cdr3_aa: CASRRAEVDQPQHF
cdr3_nt: TGTGCCAGCAGGCGGGCGGAGGTCGATCAGCCCCAGCATTTT

j_call: TRBJ2-1
v_call: TRBV3-1
clone_size: many
d_call: TRBD2
cdr3_aa: CASSQPTAASGSSYNEQFF
cdr3_nt: TGTGCCAGCAGCCAACCCACGGCGGCTAGCGGGTCCTCCTACAATGAGCAGTTCTTC

j_call: TRBJ2-1
v_call: TRBV6-1
clone_size: many
d_call: TRBD1
cdr3_aa: CASSEALTGAPNEQFF
cdr3_nt: TGTGCCAGCAGTGAAGCCTTAACAGGGGCGCCCAATGAGCAGTTCTTC

j_call: TRBJ2-5
v_call: TRBV20-1
clone_size: -
d_call: -
cdr3_aa: CSARDSGRWAQYF
cdr3_nt: TGCAGTGCTAGAGATTCGGGACGTTGGGCCCAGTACTTC

j_call: TRBJ1-5
v_call: TRBV6-2/TRBV6-3
clone_size: many
d_call: TRBD1
cdr3_aa: CASSPRRTGTNQPQHF
cdr3_nt: TGTGCCAGCAGCCCACGAAGGACAGGGACCAATCAGCCCCAGCATTTT

j_call: TRBJ2-1
v_call: TRBV30
clone_size: many
d_call: -
cdr3_aa: CATSPGGSYNEQFF
cdr3_nt: TGTGCCACTTCACCCGGAGGATCCTACAATGAGCAGTTCTTC

j_call: TRBJ2-7
v_call: TRBV20-1
clone_size: few
d_call: -
cdr3_aa: CSASKRTRSLTYEQYF
cdr3_nt: TGCAGTGCTAGTAAACGGACCCGATCCCTTACCTACGAGCAGTACTTC

j_call: TRBJ1-1
v_call: TRBV2
clone_size: few
d_call: TRBD1
cdr3_aa: CASTPSGAGGSNTEAFF
cdr3_nt: TGTGCCAGCACTCCTTCGGGGGCAGGGGGCTCGAACACTGAAGCTTTCTTT

j_call: TRBJ2-6
v_call: TRBV10-3
clone_size: many
d_call: -
cdr3_aa: CAISEFLHRGTSGANVLTF
cdr3_nt: TGTGCCATCAGTGAGTTCTTGCACAGAGGTACCTCTGGGGCCAACGTCCTGACTTTC

j_call: TRBJ1-2
v_call: TRBV28
clone_size: many
d_call: -
cdr3_aa: CASSPPTGYGYTF
cdr3_nt: TGTGCCAGCAGTCCCCCGACCGGCTATGGCTACACCTTC

j_call: TRBJ2-3
v_call: TRBV29-1
clone_size: few
d_call: -
cdr3_aa: CSGFKVDTQYF
cdr3_nt: TGCAGCGGCTTTAAGGTAGATACGCAGTATTTT

j_call: TRBJ1-5
v_call: TRBV28
clone_size: many
d_call: TRBD1
cdr3_aa: CASSSGQGAVQPQHF
cdr3_nt: TGTGCCAGCAGTTCTGGACAGGGGGCAGTTCAGCCCCAGCATTTT

j_call: TRBJ2-5
v_call: TRBV28
clone_size: many
d_call: -
cdr3_aa: CASSPDYAGETQYF
cdr3_nt: TGTGCCAGCAGTCCGGACTACGCAGGAGAGACCCAGTACTTC

j_call: TRBJ2-1
v_call: TRBV5-8
clone_size: many
d_call: TRBD1
cdr3_aa: CASSPGTVSAESLNEQFF
cdr3_nt: TGTGCCAGCAGCCCAGGGACAGTCTCCGCCGAGTCGTTAAATGAGCAGTTCTTC

j_call: TRBJ1-2
v_call: TRBV24-1
clone_size: many
d_call: TRBD1
cdr3_aa: CATSDPGTGPKGYTF
cdr3_nt: TGTGCCACCAGTGATCCCGGGACAGGTCCTAAGGGCTACACCTTC

j_call: TRBJ1-1
v_call: TRBV11-2
clone_size: many
d_call: TRBD1
cdr3_aa: CASSLTGTDEAFF
cdr3_nt: TGTGCCAGCAGCCTAACCGGGACAGATGAAGCTTTCTTT

j_call: TRBJ1-6
v_call: TRBV20-1
clone_size: few
d_call: -
cdr3_aa: CSARSGAMSSYNSPLHF
cdr3_nt: TGCAGTGCTAGATCCGGGGCCATGAGCTCCTATAATTCACCCCTCCACTTT

j_call: TRBJ1-3
v_call: TRBV4-2
clone_size: -
d_call: -
cdr3_aa: CASSHLDSSGNTIYF
cdr3_nt: TGTGCCAGCAGCCACCTGGACAGCTCTGGAAACACCATATATTTT

j_call: TRBJ1-1
v_call: TRBV4-2
clone_size: few
d_call: TRBD1
cdr3_aa: CASSQDWQGDTEAFF
cdr3_nt: TGTGCCAGCAGCCAAGATTGGCAGGGGGACACTGAAGCTTTCTTT

j_call: TRBJ2-5
v_call: TRBV6-1
clone_size: -
d_call: TRBD1
cdr3_aa: CASSVTGGGETQYF
cdr3_nt: TGTGCCAGCAGTGTAACAGGGGGAGGCGAGACCCAGTACTTC

j_call: TRBJ2-3
v_call: TRBV28
clone_size: -
d_call: TRBD2
cdr3_aa: CASSLGLAGFGTDTQYF
cdr3_nt: TGTGCCAGCAGTTTAGGGTTAGCGGGATTCGGCACAGATACGCAGTATTTT

j_call: TRBJ2-7
v_call: TRBV30
clone_size: -
d_call: -
cdr3_aa: CAWTTGYSGEHCF
cdr3_nt: TGTGCCTGGACCACGGGGTACTCGGGCGAGCACTGCTTC

j_call: TRBJ2-1
v_call: TRBV2
clone_size: many
d_call: -
cdr3_aa: CASSDPGDAMNNEQFF
cdr3_nt: TGTGCCAGCAGTGATCCCGGGGACGCGATGAACAATGAGCAGTTCTTC

j_call: TRBJ2-1
v_call: TRBV7-9
clone_size: many
d_call: -
cdr3_aa: CATSPPTGSSYNEQFF
cdr3_nt: TGTGCCACCTCCCCCCCGACAGGTTCGTCCTACAATGAGCAGTTCTTC

j_call: TRBJ2-3
v_call: TRBV27
clone_size: many
d_call: -
cdr3_aa: CASSLSYGADTQYF
cdr3_nt: TGTGCCAGCAGTTTATCATATGGGGCAGATACGCAGTATTTT